Listed here are 27 T cell receptor beta chains from one sample, sequenced in a study of blood T cell repertoires in COVID-19 (dated by TCRdb to 2019 to 2021). Library preparation used the immunoSEQ multiplex PCR assay. TCRdb obtained this table from immuneACCESS and retained in-frame rearrangements with V and J assigned. These tables miss some clones; where compared with another copy, unresolved V genes account for less than half of the shortfall, and the remainder is unexplained. The sample table holds 78,000 or so clones, of which roughly 87% were seen once. The leading ten clones occupy approximately 12% of the sample. Sequencing was done on a sample of peripheral blood. The receptors stem from a man aged 80 or over with acute or convalescent COVID-19.

V is TRBV13 and J is TRBJ1-6; 8 nucleotides line up with TRBD1. The CDR3 is 19 residues long. Germline V lookup: CDR1 PRHDT, CDR2 FYEKMQ (reference sequence). Germline trimming cut 1 base from V and 0 bases from J; bases unmatched to any gene: 8. The CDR3 loop is CASSLDPGGLSSYNSPLHF. The CDR3, as DNA: TGTGCCAGCAGCTTAGATCCAGGGGGCCTGAGCTCCTATAATTCACCCCTCCACTTT.

The rearrangement uses TRBV5-6 and TRBJ1-1; TRBD1 agrees at 8 bases. Germline CDR1 is SGHDT and CDR2 is YYEEEE. The CDR3 is 15 residues long. Trimming at V came to 4 bases and at J to 0 bases, leaving 5 bases not matched to a gene. CDR3 coding DNA: TGTGCCAGCAGCGAGACAGGGGCTTTGAACACTGAAGCTTTCTTT. Amino acid sequence: CASSETGALNTEAFF.

The gene calls are TRBV7-9 and TRBJ1-2, with D possibly TRBD1 on 6 matching bases. The V and J ends lost 3 bases and 8 bases respectively, with 10 bases between them. This CDR3 spans 12 amino acids. Germline values: CDR1 SEHNR, CDR2 FQNEAQ (reference sequence). The CDR3 protein is CASSLRGYGYTF. In DNA, the CDR3 is TGTGCCAGCAGCTTGAGGGGGTACGGCTACACCTTC.

This clone was found a few times. The chain recombines TRBV7-3 with TRBJ1-1; 8 positions match TRBD1. Trimming took 4 bases from V and 3 from J; bases not matched to a gene: 4. This CDR3 spans 14 amino acids. CDR1 is SGHTA and CDR2 is FQGTGA in the germline V gene. CDR3 bases: TGTGCCAGCAGCTCAGGGGGCTGGGACACTGAAGCTTTCTTT. It codes for CASSSGGWDTEAFF.

V usage is TRBV29-1 and J usage is TRBJ2-3, with TRBD2 matching over 10 bases. The V gene's germline CDR1 is SQVTM and CDR2 ANQGSEA. The V segment lost 4 bases and the J segment 4 bases; nucleotides outside the gene matches: 2. CDR3 size: 13 residues. The CDR3 sequence: CSVASGGADTQYF. The CDR3 coding sequence is TGCAGCGTTGCGAGCGGGGGGGCAGATACGCAGTATTTT.

This sequence joins TRBV7-9 and TRBJ2-1; 10 bases are shared with TRBD1. This CDR3 is built from 14 residues. Germline trimming cut 7 bases from V and 3 bases from J; bases unmatched to any gene: 3. Germline V gene lookup returns CDR1 SEHNR and CDR2 FQNEAQ (reference sequence). CDR3 residues: CASTRDRGYNEQFF. The CDR3 DNA reads TGTGCCAGCACCCGGGACAGGGGCTACAATGAGCAGTTCTTC.

A note on this clone: This same CDR3 is encoded by further DNA sequences in the sample. The chain links TRBV9 to TRBJ2-7, with 9 positions matching TRBD1. After removal of 0 bases from V and 4 bases from J, the junction contained 2 bases not matched to a gene. This CDR3 has 14 residues. Germline CDR1 is SGDLS and CDR2 is YYNGEE. The CDR3, as DNA: TGTGCCAGCAGCGTAGGAGGGACAGGGTACGAGCAGTACTTC. It yields the protein CASSVGGTGYEQYF.

The V call is TRBV7-9, the J call TRBJ2-5; no firm D call. The CDR3 has 11 residues. V was clipped by 4 bases and J by 3 bases, with 3 bases between them. CDR1 and CDR2 (germline): SEHNR, FQNEAQ (reference sequence). This CDR3 reads CASSSKETQYF. CDR3 DNA sequence: TGTGCCAGCAGCTCCAAAGAGACCCAGTACTTC.

This clone has only a few counts. This chain uses TRBV27 with TRBJ1-5; the match to TRBD1 covers 7 bases. Losses at the gene ends were 5 bases for V and 2 bases for J; bases not matched to a gene: 6. CDR3 length: 15 residues. Germline V gives CDR1 MNHEY, CDR2 SMNVEV (reference sequence). This CDR3 is CASSIHRGGNQPQHF. Here the CDR3 DNA reads TGTGCCAGCAGTATCCACAGGGGTGGCAATCAGCCCCAGCATTTT.

This sequence joins TRBV5-1 and TRBJ2-3; perhaps TRBD2 as D (6 bases). The CDR3 has 15 residues. The germline V and J ends were trimmed by 1 base and 3 bases, with 12 bases remaining between them. Germline CDR1 is SGHRS and CDR2 is YFSETQ. CDR3 nucleotides: TGCGCCAGCAGCTTGCCTCCCGGGAGTACAGATACGCAGTATTTT. Translating gives CASSLPPGSTDTQYF.

The chain uses TRBV4-1 and TRBJ1-2, with TRBD1 identical over 7 bases. The CDR3 has 16 residues. Trimming at V came to 6 bases and at J to 4 bases, leaving 14 bases not matched to a gene. Germline CDR1 is MGHRA and CDR2 is YSYEKL. Written as DNA, the CDR3 is TGCGCCAGCAGACCTTCGAGACAGGGCGTGAGCTATGGCTACACCTTC. Protein sequence: CASRPSRQGVSYGYTF.

This clone is a singleton in its sample. The V call is TRBV4-2, the J call TRBJ2-1, with D hard to call. The germline CDR1 and CDR2 sequences are LGHNA and YNFKEQ. Trimming pared 0 bases from V and 0 bases from J, leaving 6 bases between. The CDR3 is made up of 15 amino acids. This CDR3 is CASSQDGGSYNEQFF. The CDR3, as DNA: TGTGCCAGCAGCCAAGACGGTGGCTCCTACAATGAGCAGTTCTTC.

This chain connects TRBV11-2 to TRBJ2-7; D is possibly TRBD1 (6 bases). CDR1 and CDR2 (germline): SGHAT, FQNNGV. This CDR3 is 16 amino acids long. V lost 1 base and J 4 bases, leaving 17 bases between the germline ends. The CDR3 sequence: CASSLGGGMRGYEQYF. CDR3 DNA: TGTGCCAGCAGCTTAGGTGGTGGGATGAGGGGGTACGAGCAGTACTTC.

This clone has only one observation. V usage is TRBV27 and J usage is TRBJ2-7; TRBD1 agrees at 9 bases. V was clipped by 5 bases and J by 0 bases; unmatched bases: 5. The CDR3 sequence is 15 residues long. Germline CDR1 reads MNHEY; CDR2 reads SMNVEV (reference sequence). CDR3 DNA sequence: TGTGCCAGCAGTAAGGGACAGGGCAGCTCCTACGAGCAGTACTTC. It codes for CASSKGQGSSYEQYF.

This chain connects TRBV27 to TRBJ2-3; 8 bases are shared with TRBD2. This CDR3 has 17 residues. CDR1 and CDR2 from the germline V gene are MNHEY and SMNVEV (reference sequence). J lost 0 bases, V lost 8 bases, and 13 bases had no gene match. CDR3 sequence: CASALGGGLRSTDTQYF. The CDR3 DNA reads as TGTGCCAGCGCACTCGGCGGGGGGTTGAGGAGCACAGATACGCAGTATTTT.

This clone was detected only a few times. The chain recombines TRBV27 with TRBJ2-7, with 12 bases lining up with TRBD1. This CDR3 region has 16 residues. J was trimmed by 6 bases and V by 7 bases; bases with no gene match: 13. Germline values: CDR1 MNHEY, CDR2 SMNVEV (reference sequence). CDR3: CASTTLPGQGAGEQYF. CDR3 DNA: TGTGCCAGCACGACCCTACCGGGACAGGGGGCTGGCGAGCAGTACTTC.

This clone came up a few times. V is TRBV7-9 and J is TRBJ1-1; TRBD1 agrees at 9 bases. Germline CDR1 SEHNR, CDR2 FQNEAQ (reference sequence). This CDR3 comprises 15 residues. V was clipped by 2 bases and J by 8 bases; unmatched bases: 9. The CDR3: CASSLLKGDREEAFF. The CDR3 nucleotides read TGTGCCAGCAGCTTATTAAAGGGGGACAGGGAAGAAGCTTTCTTT. The variable domain in full, with the rest retrieved from reference TRBV7-9 and TRBJ1-1, is DTGVSQNPRHKITKRGQNVTFRCDPISEHNRLYWYRQTLGQGPEFLTYFQNEAQLEKSRLLSDRFSAERPKGSFSTLEIQRTEQGDSAMYLCASSLLKGDREEAFFGQGTRLTVV.

This rearrangement joins TRBV20-1 to TRBJ1-2, with TRBD1 matching 7 bases. The CDR3 is 12 amino acids. In germline, CDR1 is DFQATT, CDR2 SNEGSKA (reference sequence). After removal of 3 bases from V and 5 bases from J, the junction contained 3 bases not matched to a gene. The CDR3 here is CSASTGDYGYTF. The CDR3 coding sequence is TGCAGTGCTAGTACAGGGGATTATGGCTACACCTTC.

The chain joins TRBV6-5 to TRBJ2-2; TRBD2 matches 10 bases. The ends lost 6 bases at V and 6 bases at J; junction bases unmatched: 4. This CDR3 contains 14 residues. Per germline, CDR1 MNHEY and CDR2 SVGAGI. The DNA of the CDR3 is TGTGCCAGCAGCTCCAGCGGGGGGGCCGGGGAGCTGTTTTTT. This codes for CASSSSGGAGELFF.

The rearrangement uses TRBV6-1 and TRBJ1-6; 9 bases are a match to TRBD1. V shed 2 bases, J shed 9 bases, and the junction held 5 bases outside the gene matches. Germline assignment: CDR1 MNHNS and CDR2 SASEGT. The CDR3 runs to 15 residues. The chain's CDR3 is CASSEIRDRVSPLHF. Here the CDR3 DNA reads TGTGCCAGCAGTGAAATTAGGGACAGGGTTTCACCCCTCCACTTT.

The chain recombines TRBV3-1 (or the pseudogene TRBV3-2) with TRBJ1-4; possibly TRBD1 for D (5 bases). Germline values: CDR1 LGHDT, CDR2 YNNKEL (reference sequence). This CDR3 comprises 16 residues. V lost 1 base, J lost 6 bases, and 15 bases lay in between. CDR3 in amino acids: CASSQGRGTFDEKLFF. The CDR3 coding sequence is TGTGCCAGCAGCCAAGGACGGGGGACCTTTGATGAAAAACTGTTTTTT.

The V and J genes are TRBV5-6 and TRBJ1-5; TRBD1 agrees at 10 bases. The J segment lost 2 bases and the V segment lost 4 bases, leaving 3 bases of the junction unmatched. The CDR3 has 15 amino acids. Per germline, CDR1 SGHDT and CDR2 YYEEEE. CDR3 sequence: CASSRQGAGNQPQHF. The DNA of the CDR3 is TGTGCCAGCAGCAGACAGGGGGCTGGCAATCAGCCCCAGCATTTT.

The CDR3 DNA reads TGCAGCGTTGATTCGCCGGACAGGGGATTCGCTTTCTTT. Amino acids: CSVDSPDRGFAFF. The chain employs TRBV29-1 and TRBJ1-1; 9 bases match TRBD1. The CDR3 is made up of 13 amino acids. Germline V gives CDR1 SQVTM, CDR2 ANQGSEA. V shed 3 bases and J 11 bases; nucleotides not matched to a gene: 10.

The chain recombines TRBV19 with TRBJ1-5; a weak D match, TRBD1 (6 bases). This CDR3 has 16 amino acids. Deletions cut 3 bases from V and 0 bases from J, with 12 bases between. Germline V gene lookup returns CDR1 LNHDA and CDR2 SQIVND (reference sequence). The CDR3 DNA reads as TGTGCCAGTAGTATCCAACAGGGCCCTAGCAATCAGCCCCAGCATTTT. This codes for CASSIQQGPSNQPQHF.

This chain uses TRBV19 with TRBJ2-1; 10 positions match TRBD2. The J segment lost 8 bases and the V segment lost 3 bases, leaving 7 bases of the junction unmatched. This CDR3 comprises 15 residues. Germline lookup yields CDR1 LNHDA and CDR2 SQIVND (reference sequence). The CDR3 here is CASSIWASGGDEQFF. The CDR3 coding sequence is TGTGCCAGTAGTATTTGGGCTAGCGGGGGCGATGAGCAGTTCTTC. The complete variable domain, with remaining parts taken from reference TRBV19 and TRBJ2-1, reads DGGITQSPKYLFRKEGQNVTLSCEQNLNHDAMYWYRQDPGQGLRLIYYSQIVNDFQKGDIAEGYSVSREKKESFPLTVTSAQKNPTAFYLCASSIWASGGDEQFFGPGTRLTVL.

The V gene is TRBV5-1, the J gene TRBJ1-2, with 9 bases fitting TRBD1. Trimming took 1 base from V and 2 from J; bases not matched to a gene: 3. The germline V gene encodes CDR1 SGHRS and CDR2 YFSETQ. The CDR3 sequence is 15 residues long. In DNA form, the CDR3 reads TGCGCCAGCAGCTTGAGACAGGGGGAAAACTATGGCTACACCTTC. This codes for CASSLRQGENYGYTF. The full variable domain, rest sourced from reference TRBV5-1 and TRBJ1-2, is KAGVTQTPRYLIKTRGQQVTLSCSPISGHRSVSWYQQTPGQGLQFLFEYFSETQRNKGNFPGRFSGRQFSNSRSEMNVSTLELGDSALYLCASSLRQGENYGYTFGSGTRLTVV.

The gene calls are TRBV10-1 and TRBJ1-3; D remains unclear. V was clipped by 4 bases and J by 0 bases, with 16 bases between them. CDR1 and CDR2 from the germline V gene are WNHNN and SYGVQD (reference sequence). This CDR3 has 17 residues. CDR3 amino acids: CASSALIPGISGNTIYF. CDR3 in DNA: TGCGCCAGCAGTGCATTGATTCCGGGTATCTCTGGAAACACCATATATTTT.